This T cell receptor (beta chain) was captured in a study of cytomegalovirus exposure and HLA in healthy donors. PCR primers comprised 60 Vbeta and 13 Jbeta primers. Measured with immunoSEQ multiplex PCR; TCRdb has only the in-frame clones, and not every one. Among over 120,000 clones listed, approximately 84% were seen once. Trimming removed 8 bases from V and 6 bases from J; junction bases left unmatched: 11. The germline CDR1 and CDR2 sequences are MNHNS and SASEGT. The CDR3 spans 15 residues. The study's findings and limits: Later on, a genetic analysis was performed. It linked a missense variant in DCLRE1C with V- and J-gene trimming of TCR beta.

Turning to this clone: As yet, its antigen is unknown.

This chain connects TRBV6-1 to TRBJ2-1, with 9 bases fitting TRBD2. The sample consisted of PBMCs. The receptor was derived from a young man in good health and CMV-seropositive. The CDR3 spells CASVTSSGASNEQFF. DNA of the CDR3: TGTGCCAGCGTGACGTCTAGCGGGGCTTCCAATGAGCAGTTCTTC.